This T cell receptor (beta chain) stems from a study of blood T cell repertoires in COVID-19. V lost 4 bases, J lost 1 base, and 6 bases lay in between. From germline, CDR1 is SGHDN and CDR2 FVKESK. The CDR3 runs to 13 residues. Only a few counts were recorded for this clone. Generated by immunoSEQ multiplex PCR, the TCRdb table keeps only in-frame clones and is missing some. Found here are about 110,000 clones, over 75% of them singletons; the top ten hold 20% to 25%. The specimen was peripheral blood. This clonotype originated in a man in his 70s with active or convalescent COVID-19. V is TRBV14 and J is TRBJ2-3; maybe TRBD2 (5 bases). The CDR3 DNA reads TGTGCCAGCAGCCGGGGAGGCACAGATACGCAGTATTTT. It encodes CASSRGGTDTQYF. Complete variable domain (other parts from reference TRBV14 and TRBJ2-3): EAGVTQFPSHSVIEKGQTVTLRCDPISGHDNLYWYRRVMGKEIKFLLHFVKESKQDESGMPNNRFLAERTGGTYSTLKVQPAELEDSGVYFCASSRGGTDTQYFGPGTRLTVL.